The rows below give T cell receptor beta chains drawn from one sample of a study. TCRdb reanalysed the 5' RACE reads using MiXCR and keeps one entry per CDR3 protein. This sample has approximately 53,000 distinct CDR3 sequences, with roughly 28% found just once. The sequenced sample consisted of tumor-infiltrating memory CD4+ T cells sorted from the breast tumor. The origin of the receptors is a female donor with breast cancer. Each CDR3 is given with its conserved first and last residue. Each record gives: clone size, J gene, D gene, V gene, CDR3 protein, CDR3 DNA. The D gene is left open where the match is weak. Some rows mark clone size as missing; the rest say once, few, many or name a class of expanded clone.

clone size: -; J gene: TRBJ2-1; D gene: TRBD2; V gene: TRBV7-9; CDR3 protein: CASISGGGSYNEQFF; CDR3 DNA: TGTGCCAGCATTAGCGGGGGGGGCTCCTACAATGAGCAGTTCTTC
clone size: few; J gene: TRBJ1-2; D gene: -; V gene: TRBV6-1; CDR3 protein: CASSEVSGGGAGYGYTF; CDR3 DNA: TGTGCCAGCAGTGAAGTGTCTGGGGGGGGGGCCGGCTATGGCTACACCTTC
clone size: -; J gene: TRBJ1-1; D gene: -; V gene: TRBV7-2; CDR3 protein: CASSLISGEVEAFF; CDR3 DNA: TGTGCCAGCAGCTTAATTTCAGGAGAGGTCGAAGCTTTCTTT
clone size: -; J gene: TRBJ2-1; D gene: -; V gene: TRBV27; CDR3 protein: CAGSLRGTPSYNEQFF; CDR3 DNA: TGTGCCGGCAGCCTCCGGGGGACACCCTCCTACAATGAGCAGTTCTTC
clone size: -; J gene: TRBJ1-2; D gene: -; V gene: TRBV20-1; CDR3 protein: CSAPGASGSYGYTF; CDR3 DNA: TGCAGTGCCCCGGGGGCCTCCGGGAGCTACGGCTACACCTTC
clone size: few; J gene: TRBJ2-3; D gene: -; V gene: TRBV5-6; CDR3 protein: CASSLMGGDTDTQYF; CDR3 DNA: TGTGCCAGCAGCTTGATGGGCGGAGACACAGATACGCAGTATTTT
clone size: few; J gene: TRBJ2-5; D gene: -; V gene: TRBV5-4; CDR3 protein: CASSLAQGVGETQYF; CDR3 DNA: TGTGCCAGCAGCTTGGCCCAGGGCGTGGGGGAGACCCAGTACTTC
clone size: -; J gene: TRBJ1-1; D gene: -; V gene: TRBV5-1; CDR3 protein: CASSPGTSNTEAFF; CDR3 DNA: TGCGCCAGCAGCCCCGGGACATCGAACACTGAAGCTTTCTTT
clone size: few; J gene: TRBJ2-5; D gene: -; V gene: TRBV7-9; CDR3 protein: CASSFSEETQYF; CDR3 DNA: TGTGCCAGCAGCTTCTCCGAGGAGACCCAGTACTTC
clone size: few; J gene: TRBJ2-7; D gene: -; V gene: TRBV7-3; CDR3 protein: CASSPSGNTHEQYF; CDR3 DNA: TGTGCCAGCAGCCCGAGTGGGAATACTCACGAGCAGTACTTC
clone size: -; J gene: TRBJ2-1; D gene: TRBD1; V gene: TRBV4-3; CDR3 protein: CASSRYSGTGNNEQFF; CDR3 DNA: TGCGCCAGCAGCCGATACTCAGGGACAGGGAACAATGAGCAGTTCTTC
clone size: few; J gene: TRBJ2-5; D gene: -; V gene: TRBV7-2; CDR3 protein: CASSWGERLETQYF; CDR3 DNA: TGTGCCAGCAGCTGGGGGGAGAGGTTGGAGACCCAGTACTTC
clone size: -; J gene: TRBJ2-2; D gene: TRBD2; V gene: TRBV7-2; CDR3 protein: CASSVTSGALGELFF; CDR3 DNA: TGTGCCAGCAGCGTTACTAGCGGGGCTCTCGGGGAGCTGTTTTTT
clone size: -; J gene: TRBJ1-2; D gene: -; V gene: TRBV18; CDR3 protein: CASSPPENRAGYTF; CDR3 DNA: TGTGCCAGCTCACCTCCCGAAAACAGGGCAGGCTACACCTTC
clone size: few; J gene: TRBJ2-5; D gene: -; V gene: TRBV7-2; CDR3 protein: CASSPDDDDSTSETQYF; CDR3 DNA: TGTGCCAGCAGCCCAGATGACGACGACAGTACCTCGGAGACCCAGTACTTC
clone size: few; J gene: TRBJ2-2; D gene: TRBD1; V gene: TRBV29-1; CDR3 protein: CSVDSGTGDTGELFF; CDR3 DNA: TGCAGCGTTGACTCCGGGACAGGCGACACCGGGGAGCTGTTTTTT
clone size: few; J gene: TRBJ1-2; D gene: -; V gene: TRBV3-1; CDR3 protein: CASSRDPDSRYTF; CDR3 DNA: TGTGCCAGCAGCCGCGACCCGGACAGCCGCTACACCTTC
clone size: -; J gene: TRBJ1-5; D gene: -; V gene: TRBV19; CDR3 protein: CASSVVWGNQPQHF; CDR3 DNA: TGTGCCAGTAGTGTCGTCTGGGGCAATCAGCCCCAGCATTTT
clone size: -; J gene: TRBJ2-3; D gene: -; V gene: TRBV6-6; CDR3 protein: CASSYGKGKGTDTQYF; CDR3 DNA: TGTGCCAGCAGTTACGGAAAGGGGAAGGGCACAGATACGCAGTATTTT
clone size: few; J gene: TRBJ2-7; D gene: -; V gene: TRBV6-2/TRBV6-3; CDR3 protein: CASSTKYEQYF; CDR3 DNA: TGTGCCAGCAGTACCAAATACGAGCAGTACTTC
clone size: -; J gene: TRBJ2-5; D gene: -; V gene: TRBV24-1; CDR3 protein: CATSDGYEETQYF; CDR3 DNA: TGTGCCACCAGTGATGGCTATGAGGAGACCCAGTACTTC
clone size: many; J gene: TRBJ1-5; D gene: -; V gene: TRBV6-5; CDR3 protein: CASSSLSDRTAGPQHF; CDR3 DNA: TGTGCCAGCAGTTCCCTATCCGACAGGACCGCGGGGCCCCAGCATTTT
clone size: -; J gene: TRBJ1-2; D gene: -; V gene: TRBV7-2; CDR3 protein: CASSSSRDSTGYTF; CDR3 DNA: TGTGCCAGCAGTTCCTCCCGGGACTCCACTGGCTACACCTTC
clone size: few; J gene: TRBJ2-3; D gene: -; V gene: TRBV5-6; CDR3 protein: CASSLWGADTQYF; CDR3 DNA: TGTGCCAGCAGCTTGTGGGGTGCAGATACGCAGTATTTT
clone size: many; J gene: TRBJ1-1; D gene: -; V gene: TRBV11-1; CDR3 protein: CASRRQWNTEAFF; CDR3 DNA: TGTGCCAGCAGGCGCCAGTGGAACACTGAAGCTTTCTTT
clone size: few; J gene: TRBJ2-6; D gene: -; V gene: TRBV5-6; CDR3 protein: CASSQGYSGANVLTF; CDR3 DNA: TGTGCCAGCAGCCAGGGGTATTCCGGGGCCAACGTCCTGACTTTC
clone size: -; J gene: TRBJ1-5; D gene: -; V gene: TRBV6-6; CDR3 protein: CASSYSIAASYQPQHF; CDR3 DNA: TGTGCCAGCAGTTACTCGATCGCCGCTAGCTATCAGCCCCAGCATTTT
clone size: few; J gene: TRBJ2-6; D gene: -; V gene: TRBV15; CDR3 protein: CATSRVKLPGANVLTF; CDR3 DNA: TGTGCCACCAGCAGAGTCAAGCTTCCTGGGGCCAACGTCCTGACTTTC
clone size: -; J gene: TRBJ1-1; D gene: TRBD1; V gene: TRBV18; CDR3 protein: CASSRGQGGNTEAFF; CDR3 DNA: TGTGCCAGCTCGCGAGGACAGGGGGGGAACACTGAAGCTTTCTTT
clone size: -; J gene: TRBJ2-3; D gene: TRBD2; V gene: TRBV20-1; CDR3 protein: CSASPPSGFSTDTQYF; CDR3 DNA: TGCAGTGCCTCCCCCCCTAGCGGATTTAGCACAGATACGCAGTATTTT
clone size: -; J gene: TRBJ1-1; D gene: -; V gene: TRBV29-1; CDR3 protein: CSVYTTGTESFF; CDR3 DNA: TGCAGCGTCTATACTACAGGAACTGAATCTTTCTTT
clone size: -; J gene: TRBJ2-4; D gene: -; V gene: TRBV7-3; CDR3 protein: CASSPRTKNIQYF; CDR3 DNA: TGTGCCAGCAGCCCACGGACCAAAAACATTCAGTACTTC
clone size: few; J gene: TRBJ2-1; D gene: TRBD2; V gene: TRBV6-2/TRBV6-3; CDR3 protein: CAGLGGRGRSNEQFF; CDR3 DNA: TGTGCCGGCCTAGGCGGGAGGGGGAGAAGCAATGAGCAGTTCTTC
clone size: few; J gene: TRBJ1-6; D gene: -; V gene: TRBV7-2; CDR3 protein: CASSFRPEPNSPLHF; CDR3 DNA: TGTGCCAGCAGCTTTCGACCGGAACCGAATTCACCCCTCCACTTT
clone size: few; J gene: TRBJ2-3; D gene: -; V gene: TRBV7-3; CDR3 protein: CASSSSPRPDTQYF; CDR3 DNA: TGTGCCAGCAGCTCCAGCCCCCGGCCAGATACGCAGTATTTT
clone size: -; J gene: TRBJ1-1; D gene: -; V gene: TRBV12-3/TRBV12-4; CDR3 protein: CASSLRVTEAFF; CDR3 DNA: TGTGCCAGCAGTTTACGGGTTACTGAAGCTTTCTTT
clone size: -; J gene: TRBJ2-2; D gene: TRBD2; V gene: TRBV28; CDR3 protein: CASRQREGDTGELFF; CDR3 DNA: TGTGCCAGCAGGCAGCGGGAGGGGGACACCGGGGAGCTGTTTTTT